A selection of T cell receptor beta chains follows, all from one sample in a study of vaccination and CD4 T cells after COVID-19. The antigens of these receptors remain unknown. TCRdb re-derived calls from the PCR reads in MiXCR, one entry per CDR3 protein. The top ten clones hold roughly 9.6% of a sample with roughly 12,000 distinct CDR3 sequences, roughly 58% of them seen once. The sequencing sample was made of CD4+ T cells from blood, cultured in vitro. The receptors originated from a human donor who had recovered from COVID-19. Each CDR3 is given without its conserved first and last residue.

v_call cdr3_aa
TRBV18 ASSPQMAETQY
TRBV7-3 ASSAGQQETQY
TRBV6-5 ASSSQGGNQPQH
TRBV30 AWSVGEDSSYEQY
TRBV10-3 AISYRGVEGYT
TRBV28 ASSLRGSYGYT
TRBV5-1 ASSVRHDPQETQY
TRBV15 ATSRVRETQY
TRBV18 ASSGLGDNYEQY
TRBV5-1 ASSLTLRTASPYEQY
TRBV7-3 ASSLSGIGVETQY
TRBV10-3 AITQDGLTYGYT
TRBV15 ATSREGVQPQH
TRBV7-6 ASSLGPYGTPQY
TRBV6-1 ASSEKFGTGSDIQY
TRBV5-6 ASSLGTEPNQPQH
TRBV20-1 SLSPPMYTQY
TRBV20-1 SAPGLSPPYNEQF
TRBV30 AWSAGTDATYEQY
TRBV19 ASSRDRYSPLH
TRBV2 ASSRDSQETQY
TRBV6-2/TRBV6-3 ASSNSGSGNEQF
TRBV11-2 ASSLRLSGGAGGYT
TRBV7-8 ASSPRRVSNTEAF
TRBV11-3 ASSLGRRDTQY
TRBV20-1 SANSGTGIQPQH
TRBV7-6 ASSSTGTNQPQH
TRBV19 ASSPGQSYEQY
TRBV28 ASSPHLDGYGYT
TRBV7-9 ASSSNRAGEEKLF
TRBV12-3/TRBV12-4 ASSLGTGYGYT
TRBV30 AWSGGGGSNQPQH
TRBV2 ASREDRVYGYT
TRBV7-3 ASSSTGDTQY
TRBV20-1 SAIAGTDNQPQH
TRBV20-1 SAPGPANYGYT
TRBV7-2 ASSYWTASIQY
TRBV7-7 ASSVGTGQETQY
TRBV30 AWSRGMNSPLH
TRBV19 ASSVGGGHEQF
TRBV6-4 ASSDRAGGTDTQY
TRBV6-2/TRBV6-3 ASSYLGDYSNQPQH
TRBV2 ASSERELETQY
TRBV6-1 ASSRGTGANYGYT
TRBV20-1 SAKRRDNQPRH
TRBV20-1 SARDPGQPGGYSNQPQH
TRBV10-1 ASSLDSFNQPQH
TRBV6-2/TRBV6-3 ASSTPGLAGGYEQY
TRBV20-1 SARGSAGTWEF
TRBV19 ASSKRQLNTEAF
TRBV12-3/TRBV12-4 ASRRGTSGITGELF
TRBV6-1 ASSDRWGSYEQY
TRBV6-2/TRBV6-3 ASRLRVQETQY
TRBV20-1 SAHDDRQGATGEQY
TRBV6-2/TRBV6-3 ASSIRGSQPQH
TRBV7-2 ASSLLGRGETQY
TRBV10-3 AISESRGGNQPQH
TRBV27 ASRRQGESGYT